Each of the 26 T cell receptor beta chains below was sequenced from the same sample in a study of molecular identifiers for immune sequencing clone quantification. TCRdb re-analysed the PCR reads in MiXCR, keeping a single row per CDR3 protein. The sample consists of roughly 320,000 distinct CDR3 sequences, 20% to 25% of them appearing once. The source material was naive CD8+ T cells from blood, with Jurkat cell RNA spiked in. Subset of the sample: FACS-sorted CD8+CD4-CCR7+CD45RA+ naive T cells. The receptors originated from a human donor in good health. Some libraries in this study had Jurkat cell RNA spiked in.

The rearrangement links TRBV27 to TRBJ1-2; unclear D gene. Trimming removed 3 bases from V and 6 bases from J, with 11 bases in between. Germline CDR1 is MNHEY and CDR2 is SMNVEV (reference sequence). The CDR3 length is 13 residues. In nucleotides, the CDR3 is TGTGCCAGCAGTTTCTCATCGCTGAATGGCTACACCTTC. This translates into CASSFSSLNGYTF.

This clonotype was recorded at least ten times. This sequence joins TRBV27 and TRBJ2-7, with 8 bases identical to TRBD1. V dropped 6 bases and J dropped 2; count of bases not matched to a gene: 3. The CDR3 covers 13 residues. Germline-derived CDR1 and CDR2 are MNHEY and SMNVEV (reference sequence). As DNA, the CDR3 is TGTGCCAGCAGCCCGGGACAGGCCTACGAGCAGTACTTC. Translated: CASSPGQAYEQYF.

Concerning this clonotype itself: With a much larger clone just one base away, this may be a read error. This chain links TRBV7-9 with TRBJ2-2, with D tentatively TRBD1 (6 bases). Germline assignment: CDR1 SEHNR and CDR2 FQNEAQ (reference sequence). CDR3 length: 15 amino acids. CDR3 sequence: CASSSGQRQTGALFF. The CDR3 DNA follows: TGTGCCAGCAGCTCCGGACAGAGACAAACCGGGGCGCTGTTTTTT.

The chain joins TRBV28 to TRBJ2-6; 12 nucleotides match TRBD1. The CDR3 loop spans 18 amino acids. After removal of 3 bases from V and 4 bases from J, the junction contained 7 bases not matched to a gene. Germline V lookup: CDR1 MDHEN, CDR2 SYDVKM. CDR3 amino acids: CASSFQGQGATGANVLTF. CDR3 DNA sequence: TGTGCCAGCAGTTTCCAGGGACAGGGGGCAACAGGGGCCAACGTCCTGACTTTC.

This clonotype has at least ten counts. V usage is TRBV6-4 and J usage is TRBJ2-7; tentative D call: TRBD2 (5 bases). The germline V and J ends were trimmed by 0 bases and 0 bases, with 9 bases remaining between them. Germline V lookup: CDR1 MRHNA, CDR2 SNTAGT. The CDR3 consists of 15 residues. This CDR3 reads CASSDSAGISYEQYF. The CDR3 coding sequence is TGTGCCAGCAGTGACTCGGCCGGGATCTCCTACGAGCAGTACTTC.

A remark on this clonotype: This could be a read error, since a much larger clone is one nucleotide away. The chain employs TRBV5-1 and TRBJ2-7; D might be TRBD1 (5 bases). The CDR3 runs 14 residues. V was trimmed by 4 bases and J by 4 bases, leaving 15 bases between them. Germline V gene data show CDR1 as SGHRS and CDR2 as YFSETQ. For the CDR3, the DNA is TGCGCCAGCAGCCGGGCAGGGATGTTTTACGAGCAGTACTTC. It codes for CASSRAGMFYEQYF.

The table lists this clonotype with many counts. Here the CDR3 DNA reads TGTGCCTGGAGTAGGGGACAGGGGACCCTCTACGAGCAGTACTTC. It is translated as CAWSRGQGTLYEQYF. This rearrangement joins TRBV30 to TRBJ2-7; 10 bases line up with TRBD1. Looked up from germline, CDR1 is GTSNPN and CDR2 is SVGIG (reference sequence). The CDR3 has 15 amino acids. V lost 2 bases to trimming and J lost 3 bases; unmatched junction nucleotides: 7.

This clonotype has a count of ten or more. The CDR3 DNA sequence: TGTGCCACCAGTGAGGCCGGCGAGGCCCCGTACAATGAGCAGTTCTTC. Translation gives CATSEAGEAPYNEQFF. The V and J genes are TRBV24-1 and TRBJ2-1, with unresolved D. The CDR3 runs to 16 residues. Trimming removed 4 bases at V and 4 bases at J, with 16 bases between. Germline assignment: CDR1 KGHDR and CDR2 SFDVKD.

In regard to this clonotype: A single base separates this from a much larger clone, so it may be a read error. The rearrangement uses TRBV29-1 and TRBJ2-3, with D perhaps TRBD1 or TRBD2 (5 bases each). V shed 7 bases and J shed 4 bases, with 21 bases lying between them. The CDR3 runs 15 residues. Germline assignment: CDR1 SQVTM and CDR2 ANQGSEA. The CDR3 spells CSAMVSGRGPDTQYF. The CDR3 nucleotides read TGCAGCGCAATGGTTTCGGGACGGGGACCAGATACGCAGTATTTT.

This clonotype appeared a few times. This chain links TRBV9 with TRBJ2-2; 9 bases are shared with TRBD1. The CDR3 runs 16 residues. Germline V gene data show CDR1 as SGDLS and CDR2 as YYNGEE. The junction had 3 bases not matched to a gene; V was cut back by 3 bases and J by 0 bases. CDR3 sequence: CASSARTGANTGELFF. The CDR3 nucleotides read TGTGCCAGCAGCGCGCGGACAGGGGCGAACACCGGGGAGCTGTTTTTT.

This clonotype was picked up one time. A much larger clone sits a single nucleotide away, making a read error possible. The gene calls are TRBV2 and TRBJ1-4; perhaps TRBD1 as D (5 bases). V was clipped by 4 bases and J by 6 bases, with 12 bases between them. The CDR3 is 14 residues long. From germline, CDR1 is SNHLY and CDR2 FYNNEI. The chain's CDR3 is CASSGARVDEKLFF. The CDR3 coding sequence is TGTGCCAGCAGTGGAGCCAGGGTAGATGAAAAACTGTTTTTT.

This clonotype was seen a few times. The chain is built from TRBV6-5 and TRBJ1-1, with TRBD1 matching 8 bases. Germline values: CDR1 MNHEY, CDR2 SVGAGI. The CDR3 is 17 amino acids. V gave up 2 bases and J gave up 4 bases; unmatched junction bases: 12. The CDR3 nucleotides read TGTGCCAGCAGTTACCTACCCCCTGGACAGGGCGTCACTGAAGCTTTCTTT. Amino acids: CASSYLPPGQGVTEAFF.

The rearrangement links TRBV28 to TRBJ1-2; the D gene is possibly TRBD1 (6 bases). The CDR3 is made up of 19 amino acids. In germline, CDR1 is MDHEN, CDR2 SYDVKM. V dropped 11 bases and J dropped 4 bases, with 35 bases sitting between them. For the CDR3, the DNA is TGTGCCGCCGAAGGGGGAGGAAACTCGTGGAAAGTTCCCTTCTATGGCTACACCTTC. This translates into CAAEGGGNSWKVPFYGYTF.

V usage is TRBV30 and J usage is TRBJ1-2; TRBD1 is a possible D gene (6 bases). From germline, CDR1 is GTSNPN and CDR2 SVGIG (reference sequence). V was pared by 0 bases and J by 2 bases, with 25 bases between. The length of the CDR3 is 19 residues. The CDR3 sequence is CAWSVRGLRENRENYGYTF. The CDR3 region has the DNA TGTGCCTGGAGTGTACGGGGGCTGCGCGAGAACAGAGAAAACTATGGCTACACCTTC.

On this clonotype: A much larger clonotype is one base distant, so this may be a read error. The CDR3 ends on some other residue instead of the conserved phenylalanine or tryptophan, so this is likely a read error. The V gene is TRBV10-1, the J gene TRBJ2-7, with D tentatively TRBD1 or TRBD2 (5 bases each). The V end lost 4 bases, the J end lost 0 bases, and 7 bases lay between the germline ends. The CDR3 runs to 13 residues. Germline values: CDR1 WNHNN, CDR2 SYGVQD (reference sequence). The CDR3 region is CASSGGPSYEQYL. The CDR3 nucleotides are TGCGCCAGCAGTGGGGGACCCTCCTACGAGCAGTACCTC.

The sample holds many counts of this clonotype. V gene TRBV12-3 or TRBV12-4 combines with J gene TRBJ2-5; a weak D match, TRBD1 (6 bases). V was shortened by 4 bases and J by 1 base, with 13 bases between the two germline ends. The CDR3 is made up of 15 amino acids. The CDR3 spells CASSSITGFQETQYF. The CDR3 DNA reads TGTGCCAGCAGTTCCATTACAGGGTTCCAAGAGACCCAGTACTTC.

This clonotype was seen repeatedly, ten times or more. The V call is TRBV9, the J call TRBJ2-7, with 7 nucleotides matching TRBD1. The CDR3 loop spans 15 amino acids. From germline, CDR1 is SGDLS and CDR2 YYNGEE. V trimming: 4 bases; J trimming: 3 bases; junction bases outside the gene matches: 10. The CDR3 spells CASSPQTGVDYEQYF. DNA for the CDR3: TGTGCCAGCAGCCCACAAACAGGGGTGGACTACGAGCAGTACTTC.

Worth noting for this clonotype: It may be a read error: a sequence one base away is much more abundant. The chain recombines TRBV7-9 with TRBJ1-3; D is uncertain. Germline V gives CDR1 SEHNR, CDR2 FQNEAQ (reference sequence). The CDR3 is 13 residues long. The V gene lost 6 bases and the J gene lost 14 bases, with 20 bases spanning the gap. The CDR3 DNA reads TGTGCCAGCAGTTCCTGGAGGTGGGAATATCTATATTTT. Translating gives CASSSWRWEYLYF.

This clonotype was found once. Being one base from a much bigger clone, this may be a read error. The chain combines TRBV5-1 with TRBJ1-6; TRBD1 is a possible D gene (5 bases). Trimming removed 0 bases from V and 8 bases from J, with 9 bases in between. This CDR3 has 14 amino acids. The V gene's germline CDR1 is SGHRS and CDR2 YFSETQ. The DNA for the CDR3 is TGCGCCAGCAGCTTGGGGGACGGCCATTCACCCCTCCACTTT. It specifies CASSLGDGHSPLHF.

This rearrangement joins TRBV20-1 to TRBJ2-4; D unresolved. The CDR3 length is 13 residues. Germline V gene data show CDR1 as DFQATT and CDR2 as SNEGSKA (reference sequence). V was pared by 5 bases and J by 3 bases, with 11 bases between. The DNA for the CDR3 is TGCAGTGCTTGGGAAAATAACAAAAACATTCAGTACTTC. Amino acid sequence: CSAWENNKNIQYF.

For this clonotype: A much larger clone sits a single nucleotide away, making a read error possible. The chain links TRBV29-1 to TRBJ2-3; D uncertain. Gene TRBJ1-5 matches the end of the DNA better, so the J call may be wrong. This CDR3 has 14 residues. CDR1 and CDR2 (germline): SQVTM, ANQGSEA. The CDR3: CSVELAGVLDTQHF. The CDR3 DNA reads TGCAGCGTAGAACTAGCGGGAGTGCTAGATACGCAGCATTTT.

This clonotype was recorded many times. The chain uses TRBV7-6 and TRBJ1-4, with D unresolved. The V gene lost 1 base and the J gene lost 3 bases, with 15 bases spanning the gap. In germline, CDR1 is SGHVS, CDR2 FNYEAQ. This CDR3 has 17 residues. The CDR3 DNA reads as TGTGCCAGCAGCTTAGACCGAGACCATCGGGCTAATGAAAAACTGTTTTTT. Protein product: CASSLDRDHRANEKLFF.

This clonotype was seen only once. Just one base apart from a much larger clone, this may be a read error. As the CDR3 is not closed by the conserved phenylalanine or tryptophan, this likely results from a read error. The genes are TRBV4-3 and TRBJ1-1; unclear D gene. Germline CDR1 LGHNA, CDR2 YSLEER. The V and J ends lost 5 bases and 6 bases respectively, with 16 bases between them. This CDR3 is 14 amino acids long. The CDR3 DNA reads as TGCGCCAGCAGCGTAGGAAGTATGAAGGCTGAAGCTTTCCTT. Its translation: CASSVGSMKAEAFL.

This clonotype was seen many times. The chain combines TRBV6-5 with TRBJ2-3; no reliable D call. The CDR3 covers 13 residues. V was shortened by 0 bases and J by 2 bases, with 3 bases between the two germline ends. Germline V gene sequence: CDR1 MNHEY, CDR2 SVGAGI. The DNA of the CDR3 is TGTGCCAGCAGTTACTCGGACACAGATACGCAGTATTTT. It codes for CASSYSDTDTQYF.

This clonotype was seen repeatedly, ten times or more. The gene calls are TRBV6-6 and TRBJ1-5, with no clear D. The CDR3 is 15 residues long. Germline values: CDR1 MNHNY, CDR2 SVGAGI (reference sequence). Trimming removed 7 bases from V and 3 bases from J, with 16 bases in between. This CDR3 is CASTRVEIVNQPQHF. CDR3 nucleotide sequence: TGTGCCAGCACTAGGGTGGAGATCGTCAATCAGCCCCAGCATTTT.

In this sample, this clonotype turned up many times. The rearrangement joins TRBV24-1 to TRBJ2-1, with D possibly matching TRBD2 (6 bases). Trimming shortened V by 4 bases and J by 0 bases, and 30 bases separated the two germline ends. The CDR3 loop spans 22 amino acids. Per germline, CDR1 KGHDR and CDR2 SFDVKD. CDR3 in amino acids: CATSERGWGGQQPQSSYNEQFF. The CDR3 region has the DNA TGTGCCACCAGTGAGCGGGGTTGGGGCGGCCAACAACCCCAGAGCTCCTACAATGAGCAGTTCTTC.